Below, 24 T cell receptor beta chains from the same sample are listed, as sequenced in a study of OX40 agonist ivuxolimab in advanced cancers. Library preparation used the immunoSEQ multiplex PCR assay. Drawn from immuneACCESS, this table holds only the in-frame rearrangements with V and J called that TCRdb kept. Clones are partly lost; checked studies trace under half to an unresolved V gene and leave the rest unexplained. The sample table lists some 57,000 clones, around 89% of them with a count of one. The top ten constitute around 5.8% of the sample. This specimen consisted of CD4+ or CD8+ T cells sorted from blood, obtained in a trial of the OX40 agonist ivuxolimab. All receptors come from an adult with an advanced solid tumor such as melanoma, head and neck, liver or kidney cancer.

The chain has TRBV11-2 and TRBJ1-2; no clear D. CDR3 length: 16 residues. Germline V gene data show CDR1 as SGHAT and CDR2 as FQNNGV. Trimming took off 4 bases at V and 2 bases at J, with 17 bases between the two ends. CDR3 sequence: CASSSYGEATNYGYTF. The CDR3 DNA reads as TGTGCCAGCAGCTCATACGGAGAGGCAACGAACTATGGCTACACCTTC.

The CDR3 region is CASSLGDQGQPQHF. CDR3 nucleotides: TGTGCCAGCAGCTTAGGCGACCAAGGTCAGCCCCAGCATTTT. The chain employs TRBV7-9 and TRBJ1-5; D is unclear. The CDR3 covers 14 residues. Germline loops: CDR1 SEHNR, CDR2 FQNEAQ (reference sequence). Trimming left V 1 base short and J 6 bases short, with 10 bases between.

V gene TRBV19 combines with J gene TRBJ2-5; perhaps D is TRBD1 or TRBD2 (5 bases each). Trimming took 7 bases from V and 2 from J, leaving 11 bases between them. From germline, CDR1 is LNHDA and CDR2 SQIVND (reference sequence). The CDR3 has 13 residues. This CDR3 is CASTPGPQETQYF. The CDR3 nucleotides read TGTGCCAGTACCCCGGGACCACAAGAGACCCAGTACTTC.

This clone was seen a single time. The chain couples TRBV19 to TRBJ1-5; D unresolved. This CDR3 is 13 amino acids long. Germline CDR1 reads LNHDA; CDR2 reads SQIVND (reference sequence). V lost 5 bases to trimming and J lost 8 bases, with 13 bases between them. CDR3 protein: CASSFPLGKPQHF. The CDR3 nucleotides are TGTGCCAGTAGTTTCCCGTTGGGAAAGCCCCAGCATTTT.

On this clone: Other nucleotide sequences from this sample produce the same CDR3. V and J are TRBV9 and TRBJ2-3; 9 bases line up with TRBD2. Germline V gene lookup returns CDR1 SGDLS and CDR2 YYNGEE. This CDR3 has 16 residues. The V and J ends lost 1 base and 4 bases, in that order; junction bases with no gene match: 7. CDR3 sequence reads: CASSVLPASGADTQYF. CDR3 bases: TGTGCCAGCAGCGTACTACCGGCTAGCGGGGCAGATACGCAGTATTTT.

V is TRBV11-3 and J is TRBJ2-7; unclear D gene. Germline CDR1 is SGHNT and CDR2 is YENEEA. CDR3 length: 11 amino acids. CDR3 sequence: CAQISPYEQYF. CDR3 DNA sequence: TGTGCACAAATCTCCCCCTACGAGCAGTACTTC.

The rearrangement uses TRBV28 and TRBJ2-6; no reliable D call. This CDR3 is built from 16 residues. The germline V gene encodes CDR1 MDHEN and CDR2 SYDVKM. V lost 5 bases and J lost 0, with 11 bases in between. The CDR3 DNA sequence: TGTGCCAGCAGTGTCACTCGACCCTCTGGGGCCAACGTCCTGACTTTC. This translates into CASSVTRPSGANVLTF.

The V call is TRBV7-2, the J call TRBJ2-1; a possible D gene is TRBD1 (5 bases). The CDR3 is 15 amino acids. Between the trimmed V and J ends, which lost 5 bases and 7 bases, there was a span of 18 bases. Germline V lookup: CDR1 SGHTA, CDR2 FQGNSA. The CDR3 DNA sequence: TGTGCCAGCAGCCCGCTGGCAGGGCCCCAAAATGAGCAGTTCTTC. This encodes CASSPLAGPQNEQFF.

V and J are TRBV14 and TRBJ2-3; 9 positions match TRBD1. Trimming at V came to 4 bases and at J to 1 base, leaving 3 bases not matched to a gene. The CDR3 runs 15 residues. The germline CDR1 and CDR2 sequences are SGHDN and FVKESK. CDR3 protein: CASSPGQGRTDTQYF. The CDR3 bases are TGTGCCAGCAGCCCGGGACAGGGTCGCACAGATACGCAGTATTTT.

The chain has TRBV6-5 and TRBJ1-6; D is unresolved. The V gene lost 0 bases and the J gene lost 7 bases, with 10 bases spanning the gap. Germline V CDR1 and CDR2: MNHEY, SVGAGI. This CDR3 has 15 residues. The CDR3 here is CASSYSGRSNSPLHF. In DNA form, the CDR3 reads TGTGCCAGCAGTTACTCGGGCCGCTCCAATTCACCCCTCCACTTT.

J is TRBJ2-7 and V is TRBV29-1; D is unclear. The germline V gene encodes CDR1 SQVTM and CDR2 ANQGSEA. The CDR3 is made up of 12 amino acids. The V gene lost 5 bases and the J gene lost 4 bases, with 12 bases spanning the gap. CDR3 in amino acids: CSVKVQEYEQYF. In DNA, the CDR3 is TGCAGCGTTAAAGTTCAGGAATACGAGCAGTACTTC.

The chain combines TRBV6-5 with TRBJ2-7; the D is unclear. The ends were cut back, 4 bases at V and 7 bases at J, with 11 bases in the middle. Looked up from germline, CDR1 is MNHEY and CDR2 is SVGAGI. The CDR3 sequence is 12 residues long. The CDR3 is CASSSAEKEQYF. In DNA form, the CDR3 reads TGTGCCAGCAGTTCGGCAGAAAAAGAGCAGTACTTC.

CDR3 in amino acids: CASSIGYPNTGELFF. The CDR3 nucleotides read TGTGCCAGTAGTATTGGCTACCCGAACACCGGGGAGCTGTTTTTT. This chain links TRBV19 with TRBJ2-2; D gene unclear. This CDR3 contains 15 residues. Germline-derived CDR1 and CDR2 are LNHDA and SQIVND (reference sequence). With 3 bases removed from V and 0 bases from J, the gap between germline ends came to 8 bases.

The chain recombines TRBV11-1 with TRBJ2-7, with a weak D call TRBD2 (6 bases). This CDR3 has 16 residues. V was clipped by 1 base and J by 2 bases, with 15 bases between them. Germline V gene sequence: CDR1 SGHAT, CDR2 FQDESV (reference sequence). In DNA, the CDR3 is TGTGCCAGCAGCTTAGACTGGACTACGCCCGCCTACGAGCAGTACTTC. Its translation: CASSLDWTTPAYEQYF.

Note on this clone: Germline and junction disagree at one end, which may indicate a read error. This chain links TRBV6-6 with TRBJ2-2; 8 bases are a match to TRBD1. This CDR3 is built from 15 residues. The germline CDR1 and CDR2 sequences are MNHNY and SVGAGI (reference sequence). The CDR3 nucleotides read TGTGCCAGCAGTGACTCCGGGACAGGTACCGGGGAGCTGTTTTTT. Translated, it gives CASSDSGTGTGELFF.

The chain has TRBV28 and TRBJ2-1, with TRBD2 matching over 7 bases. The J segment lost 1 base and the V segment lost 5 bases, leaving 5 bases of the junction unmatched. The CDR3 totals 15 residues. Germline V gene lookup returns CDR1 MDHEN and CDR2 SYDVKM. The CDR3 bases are TGTGCCAGCAGTGGGAGGGCCGGTTCCTACAATGAGCAGTTCTTC. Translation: CASSGRAGSYNEQFF.

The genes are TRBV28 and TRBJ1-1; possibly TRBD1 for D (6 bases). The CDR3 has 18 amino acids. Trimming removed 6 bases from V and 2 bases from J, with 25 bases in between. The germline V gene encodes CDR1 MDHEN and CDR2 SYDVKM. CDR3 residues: CASRFYADKGGFNTEAFF. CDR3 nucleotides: TGTGCCAGCAGGTTCTACGCAGACAAGGGGGGTTTTAACACTGAAGCTTTCTTT.

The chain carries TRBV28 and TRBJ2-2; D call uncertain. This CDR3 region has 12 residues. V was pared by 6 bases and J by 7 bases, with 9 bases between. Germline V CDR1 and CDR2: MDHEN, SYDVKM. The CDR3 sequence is CASSPGDGELFF. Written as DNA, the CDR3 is TGTGCCAGCAGCCCTGGGGACGGGGAGCTGTTTTTT.

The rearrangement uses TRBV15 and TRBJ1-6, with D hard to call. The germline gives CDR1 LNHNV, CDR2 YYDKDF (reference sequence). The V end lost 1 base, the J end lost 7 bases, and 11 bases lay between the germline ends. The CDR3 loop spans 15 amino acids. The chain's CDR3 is CATSRGSGRNSPLHF. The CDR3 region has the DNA TGTGCCACCAGCAGAGGGTCCGGGCGGAATTCACCCCTCCACTTT.

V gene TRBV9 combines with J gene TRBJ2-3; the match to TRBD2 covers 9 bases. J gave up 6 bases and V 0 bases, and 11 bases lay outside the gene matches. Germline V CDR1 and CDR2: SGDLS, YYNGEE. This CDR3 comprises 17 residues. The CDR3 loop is CASSVAGTSPTGDTQYF. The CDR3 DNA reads TGTGCCAGCAGCGTAGCTGGGACTAGCCCGACGGGGGATACGCAGTATTTT.

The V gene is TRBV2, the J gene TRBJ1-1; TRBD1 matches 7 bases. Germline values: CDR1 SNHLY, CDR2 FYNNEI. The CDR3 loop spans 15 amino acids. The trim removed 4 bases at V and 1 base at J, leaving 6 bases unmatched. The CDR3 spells CASSARQGWNTEAFF. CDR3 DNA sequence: TGTGCCAGCAGTGCCAGACAGGGTTGGAACACTGAAGCTTTCTTT.

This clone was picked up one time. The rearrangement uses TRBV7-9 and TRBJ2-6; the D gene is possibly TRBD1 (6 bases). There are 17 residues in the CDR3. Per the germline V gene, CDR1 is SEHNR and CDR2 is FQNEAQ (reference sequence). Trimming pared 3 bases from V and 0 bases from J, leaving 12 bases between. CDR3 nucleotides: TGTGCCAGCAGCTTGGCCTTACAGGGCTCTGGGGCCAACGTCCTGACTTTC. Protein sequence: CASSLALQGSGANVLTF.

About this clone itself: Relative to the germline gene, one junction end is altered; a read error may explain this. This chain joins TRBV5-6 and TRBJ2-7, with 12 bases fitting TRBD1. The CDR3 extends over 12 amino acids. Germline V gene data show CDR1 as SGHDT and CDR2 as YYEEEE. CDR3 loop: CASSWDRGQIGF. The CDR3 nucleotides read TGTGCCAGCAGCTGGGACAGGGGGCAAATCGGTTTC. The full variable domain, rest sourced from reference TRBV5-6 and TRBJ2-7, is DAGVTQSPTHLIKTRGQQVTLRCSPKSGHDTVSWYQQALGQGPQFIFQYYEEEERQRGNFPDRFSGHQFPNYSSELNVNALLLGDSALYLCASSWDRGQIGFGPGTRLTVT.

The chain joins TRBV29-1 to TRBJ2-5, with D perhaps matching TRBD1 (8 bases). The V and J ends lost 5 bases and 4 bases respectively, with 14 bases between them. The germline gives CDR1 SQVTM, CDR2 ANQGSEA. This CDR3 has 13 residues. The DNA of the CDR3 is TGCAGCGTTAACAGGGGGGGGAGAGAGACCCAGTACTTC. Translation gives CSVNRGGRETQYF.